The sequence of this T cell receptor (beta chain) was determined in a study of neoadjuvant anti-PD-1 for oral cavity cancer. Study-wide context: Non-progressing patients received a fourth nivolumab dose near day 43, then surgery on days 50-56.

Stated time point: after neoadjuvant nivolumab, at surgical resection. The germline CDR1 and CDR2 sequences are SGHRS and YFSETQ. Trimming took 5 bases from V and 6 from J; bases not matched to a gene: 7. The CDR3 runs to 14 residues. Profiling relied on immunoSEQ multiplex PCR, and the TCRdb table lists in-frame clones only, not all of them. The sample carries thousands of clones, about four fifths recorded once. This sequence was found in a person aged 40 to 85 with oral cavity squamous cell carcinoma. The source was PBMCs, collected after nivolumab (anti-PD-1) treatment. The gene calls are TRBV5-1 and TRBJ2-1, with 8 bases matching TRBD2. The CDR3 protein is CASRSSGSFNEQFF. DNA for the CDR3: TGCGCCAGCAGATCCAGCGGGAGCTTCAATGAGCAGTTCTTC.